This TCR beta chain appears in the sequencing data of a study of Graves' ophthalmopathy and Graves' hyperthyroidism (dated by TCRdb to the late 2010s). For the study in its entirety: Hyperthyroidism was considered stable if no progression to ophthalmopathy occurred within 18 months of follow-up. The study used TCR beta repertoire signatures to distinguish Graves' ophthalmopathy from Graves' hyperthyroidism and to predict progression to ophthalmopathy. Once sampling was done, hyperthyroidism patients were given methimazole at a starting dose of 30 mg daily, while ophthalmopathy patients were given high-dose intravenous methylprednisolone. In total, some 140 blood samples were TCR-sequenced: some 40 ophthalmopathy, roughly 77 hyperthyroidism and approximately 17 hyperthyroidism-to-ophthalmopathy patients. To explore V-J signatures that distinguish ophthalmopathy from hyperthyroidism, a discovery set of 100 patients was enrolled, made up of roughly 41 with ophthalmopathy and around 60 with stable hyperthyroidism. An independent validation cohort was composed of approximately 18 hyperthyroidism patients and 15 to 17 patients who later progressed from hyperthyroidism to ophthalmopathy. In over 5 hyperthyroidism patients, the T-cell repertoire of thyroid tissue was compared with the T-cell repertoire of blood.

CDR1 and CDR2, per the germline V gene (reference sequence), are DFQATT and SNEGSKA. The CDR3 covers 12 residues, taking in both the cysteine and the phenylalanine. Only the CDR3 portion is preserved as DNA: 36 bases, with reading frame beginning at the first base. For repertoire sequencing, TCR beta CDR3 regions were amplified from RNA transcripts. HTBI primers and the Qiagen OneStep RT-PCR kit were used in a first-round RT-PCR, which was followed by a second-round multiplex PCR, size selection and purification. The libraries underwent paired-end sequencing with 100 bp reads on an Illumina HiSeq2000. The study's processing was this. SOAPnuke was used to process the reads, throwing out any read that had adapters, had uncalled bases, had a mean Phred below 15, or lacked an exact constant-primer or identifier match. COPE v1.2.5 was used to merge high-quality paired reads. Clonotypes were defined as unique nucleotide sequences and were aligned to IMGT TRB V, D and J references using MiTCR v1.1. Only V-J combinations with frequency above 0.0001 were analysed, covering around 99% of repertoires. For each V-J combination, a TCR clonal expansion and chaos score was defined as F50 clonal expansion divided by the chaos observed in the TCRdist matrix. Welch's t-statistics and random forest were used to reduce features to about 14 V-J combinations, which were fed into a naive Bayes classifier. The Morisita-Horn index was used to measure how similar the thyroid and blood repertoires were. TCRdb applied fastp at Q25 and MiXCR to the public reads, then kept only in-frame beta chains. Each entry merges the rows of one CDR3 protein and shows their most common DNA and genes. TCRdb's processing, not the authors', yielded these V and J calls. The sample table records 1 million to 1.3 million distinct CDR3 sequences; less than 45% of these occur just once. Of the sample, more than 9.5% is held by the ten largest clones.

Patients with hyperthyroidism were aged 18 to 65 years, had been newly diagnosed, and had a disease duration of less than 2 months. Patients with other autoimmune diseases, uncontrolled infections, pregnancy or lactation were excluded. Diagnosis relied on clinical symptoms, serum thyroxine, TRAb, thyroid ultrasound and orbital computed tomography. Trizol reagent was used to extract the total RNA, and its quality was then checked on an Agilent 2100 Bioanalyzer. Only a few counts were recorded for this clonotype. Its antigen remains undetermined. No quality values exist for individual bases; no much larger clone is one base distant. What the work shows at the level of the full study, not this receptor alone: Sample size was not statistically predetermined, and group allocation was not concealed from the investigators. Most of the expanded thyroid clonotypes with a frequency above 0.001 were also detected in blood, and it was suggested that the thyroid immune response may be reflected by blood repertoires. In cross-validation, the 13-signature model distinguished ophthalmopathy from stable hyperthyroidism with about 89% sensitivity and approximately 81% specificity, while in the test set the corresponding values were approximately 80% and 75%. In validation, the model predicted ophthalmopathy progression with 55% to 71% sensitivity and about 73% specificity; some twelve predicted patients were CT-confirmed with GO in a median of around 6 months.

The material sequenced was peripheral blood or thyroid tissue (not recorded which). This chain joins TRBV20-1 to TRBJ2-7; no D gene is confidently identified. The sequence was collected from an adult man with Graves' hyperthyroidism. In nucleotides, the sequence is TGCAGCGTGGGTGTGAATTCCTACGAGCAGTACTTC. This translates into CSVGVNSYEQYF.